This T cell receptor (beta chain) was documented in a study of beta chain features in type 1 diabetes. The isolated RNA, all of it, was reverse transcribed, so expressed TCRB transcripts were what got sequenced. Measured with immunoSEQ multiplex PCR; TCRdb has only the in-frame clones, and not every one. The sample shows about 900,000 clones, roughly a sixth of them seen only once. Per the germline V gene, CDR1 is SGHRS and CDR2 is YFSETQ. The CDR3 spans 16 residues. V shed 3 bases and J 2 bases; nucleotides not matched to a gene: 6. CD45RO/CCR7/CD25/CD127/CD95/CD27 sorting isolated CD4+ naive, central memory, regulatory and stem cell-like memory cells. Sorted cells reached over 95% purity in every population.

The sequence derives from a woman aged 18-29 years in good health. Specimen: naive CD4+ T cells from blood. The chain employs TRBV5-1 and TRBJ2-2; 8 bases are shared with TRBD2. In nucleotides, the CDR3 is TGCGCCAGCAGCTACAAACTAGCGGCAAACACCGGGGAGCTGTTTTTT. It translates to CASSYKLAANTGELFF.